This record looks at one T cell receptor (beta chain) sequence and its context. Antigen: not known. The junction had 1 base not matched to a gene; V was cut back by 0 bases and J by 4 bases. Per germline, CDR1 SGHRS and CDR2 YFSETQ. This CDR3 has 14 residues. TCRdb's copy holds only in-frame clones and misses some; the assay was immunoSEQ multiplex PCR. The table lists about 100,000 clones, around 92% of them singletons. These data come from a study of siplizumab effects on memory and regulatory T cells. Whole-study findings and limits: Solely a minor proportion of alloreactive clones could be assigned to unstimulated subsets. The suppressive capacity of proliferating Tregs from siplizumab cultures remained unconfirmed. The diversity of naive T cells seemed greater than that of memory cells, and their alloresponse contribution seemed major. Alloreactive sequences tracing back to unstimulated CD4+ memory cells were significantly reduced by siplizumab.

This sequence was found in a human donor in good health. Some clones in this sample may be carry-over from other donors' samples. The chain joins TRBV5-1 to TRBJ2-7; 10 positions agree with TRBD2. The sequencing sample was made of CD4+ T cells sorted from blood. CDR3 sequence: CASSLGTSGYEQYF. The CDR3 bases are TGCGCCAGCAGCTTGGGGACTAGCGGATACGAGCAGTACTTC.